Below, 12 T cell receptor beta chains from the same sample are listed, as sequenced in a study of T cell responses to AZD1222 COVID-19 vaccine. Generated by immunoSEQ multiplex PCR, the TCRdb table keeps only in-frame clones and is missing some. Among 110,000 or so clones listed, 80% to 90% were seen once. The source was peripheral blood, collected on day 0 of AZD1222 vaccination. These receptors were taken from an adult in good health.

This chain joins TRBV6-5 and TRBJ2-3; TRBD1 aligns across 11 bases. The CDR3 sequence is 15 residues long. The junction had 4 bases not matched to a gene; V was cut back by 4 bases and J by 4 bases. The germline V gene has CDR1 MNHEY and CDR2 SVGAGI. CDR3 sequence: CASSLMGQGADTQYF. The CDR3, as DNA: TGTGCCAGCAGTTTGATGGGACAGGGGGCAGATACGCAGTATTTT.

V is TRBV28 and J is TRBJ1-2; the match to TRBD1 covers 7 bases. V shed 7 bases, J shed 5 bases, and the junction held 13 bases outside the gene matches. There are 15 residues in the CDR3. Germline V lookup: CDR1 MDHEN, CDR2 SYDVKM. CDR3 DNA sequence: TGTGCCAGCATTGCGGGACAGCCTCTTGATTATGGCTACACCTTC. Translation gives CASIAGQPLDYGYTF.

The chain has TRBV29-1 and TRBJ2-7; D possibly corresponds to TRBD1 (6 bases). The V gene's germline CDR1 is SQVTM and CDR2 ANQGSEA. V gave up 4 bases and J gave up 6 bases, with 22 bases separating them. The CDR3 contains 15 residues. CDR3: CSVGFSAAGVGEQYF. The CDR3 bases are TGCAGCGTTGGTTTTAGTGCGGCAGGGGTAGGCGAGCAGTACTTC.

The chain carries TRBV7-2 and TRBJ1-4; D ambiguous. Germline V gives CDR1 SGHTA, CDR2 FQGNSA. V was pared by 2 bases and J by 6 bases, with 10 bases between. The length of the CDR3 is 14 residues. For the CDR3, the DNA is TGTGCCAGCAGCTTACCTTTGGGAGATGAAAAACTGTTTTTT. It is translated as CASSLPLGDEKLFF.

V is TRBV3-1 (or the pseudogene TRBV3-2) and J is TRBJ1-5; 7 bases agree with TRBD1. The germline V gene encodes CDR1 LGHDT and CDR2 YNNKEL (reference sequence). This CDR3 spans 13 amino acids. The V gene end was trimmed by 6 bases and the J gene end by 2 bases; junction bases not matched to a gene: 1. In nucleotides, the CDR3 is TGTGCCAGCAGTACAGGGGGCAATCAGCCCCAGCATTTT. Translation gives CASSTGGNQPQHF.

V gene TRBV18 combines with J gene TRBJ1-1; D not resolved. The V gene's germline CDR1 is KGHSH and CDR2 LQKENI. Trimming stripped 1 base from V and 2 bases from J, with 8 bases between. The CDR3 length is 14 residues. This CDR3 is CASSPLAGNTEAFF. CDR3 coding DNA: TGTGCCAGCTCACCACTGGCAGGAAACACTGAAGCTTTCTTT.

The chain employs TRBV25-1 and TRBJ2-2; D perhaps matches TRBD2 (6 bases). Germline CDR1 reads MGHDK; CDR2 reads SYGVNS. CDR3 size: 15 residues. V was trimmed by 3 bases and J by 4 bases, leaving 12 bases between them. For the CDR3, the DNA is TGTGCCAGCAGTGAGGATAGGGGAGGCACCGGGGAGCTGTTTTTT. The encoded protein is CASSEDRGGTGELFF. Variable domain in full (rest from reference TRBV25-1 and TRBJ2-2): EADIYQTPRYLVIGTGKKITLECSQTMGHDKMYWYQQDPGMELHLIHYSYGVNSTEKGDLSSESTVSRIRTEHFPLTLESARPSHTSQYLCASSEDRGGTGELFFGEGSRLTVL.

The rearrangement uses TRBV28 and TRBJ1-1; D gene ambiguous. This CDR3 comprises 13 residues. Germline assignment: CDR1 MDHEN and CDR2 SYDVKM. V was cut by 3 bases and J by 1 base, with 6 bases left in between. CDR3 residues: CASSLRGNTEAFF. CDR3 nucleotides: TGTGCCAGCAGTTTGCGGGGGAACACTGAAGCTTTCTTT. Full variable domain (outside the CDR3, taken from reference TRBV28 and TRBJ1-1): DVKVTQSSRYLVKRTGEKVFLECVQDMDHENMFWYRQDPGLGLRLIYFSYDVKMKEKGDIPEGYSVSREKKERFSLILESASTNQTSMYLCASSLRGNTEAFFGQGTRLTVV.

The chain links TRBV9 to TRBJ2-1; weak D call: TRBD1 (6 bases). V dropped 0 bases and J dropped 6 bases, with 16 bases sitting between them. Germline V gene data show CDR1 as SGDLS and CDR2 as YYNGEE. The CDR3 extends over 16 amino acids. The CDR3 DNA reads TGTGCCAGCAGCGTAGCACAGGGCCTGGGACGCAATGAGCAGTTCTTC. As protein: CASSVAQGLGRNEQFF.

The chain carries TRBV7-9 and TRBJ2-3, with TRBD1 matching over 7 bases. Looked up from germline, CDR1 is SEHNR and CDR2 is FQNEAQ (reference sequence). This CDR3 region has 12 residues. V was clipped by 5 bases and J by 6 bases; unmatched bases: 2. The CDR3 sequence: CASSKQGDTQYF. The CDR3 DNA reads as TGTGCCAGCAGCAAACAGGGGGATACGCAGTATTTT.

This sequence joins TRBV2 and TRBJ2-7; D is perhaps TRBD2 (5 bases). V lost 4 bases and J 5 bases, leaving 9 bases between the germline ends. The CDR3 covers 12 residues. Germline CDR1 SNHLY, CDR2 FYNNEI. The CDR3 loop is CASSVTGNEQYF. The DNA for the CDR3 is TGTGCCAGCAGTGTAACGGGGAACGAGCAGTACTTC.

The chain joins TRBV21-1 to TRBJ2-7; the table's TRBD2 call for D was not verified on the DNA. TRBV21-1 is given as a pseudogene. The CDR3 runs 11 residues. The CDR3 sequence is CASSATYEQYF. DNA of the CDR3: TGTGCCAGCAGCGCTACCTACGAGCAGTACTTC.